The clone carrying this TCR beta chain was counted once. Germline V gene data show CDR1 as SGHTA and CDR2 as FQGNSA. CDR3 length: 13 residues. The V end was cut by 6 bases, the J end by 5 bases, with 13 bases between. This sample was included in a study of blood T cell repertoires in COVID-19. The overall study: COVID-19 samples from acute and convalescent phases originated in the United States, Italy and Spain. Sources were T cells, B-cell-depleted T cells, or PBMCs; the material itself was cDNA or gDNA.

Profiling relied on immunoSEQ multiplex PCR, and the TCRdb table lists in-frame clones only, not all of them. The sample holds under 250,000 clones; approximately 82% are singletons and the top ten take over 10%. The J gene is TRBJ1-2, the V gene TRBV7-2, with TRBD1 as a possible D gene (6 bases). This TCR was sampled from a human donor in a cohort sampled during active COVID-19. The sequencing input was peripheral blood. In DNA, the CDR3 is TGTGCCAGCAGTGGAGGGGGGGGATATGGCTACACCTTC. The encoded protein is CASSGGGGYGYTF.